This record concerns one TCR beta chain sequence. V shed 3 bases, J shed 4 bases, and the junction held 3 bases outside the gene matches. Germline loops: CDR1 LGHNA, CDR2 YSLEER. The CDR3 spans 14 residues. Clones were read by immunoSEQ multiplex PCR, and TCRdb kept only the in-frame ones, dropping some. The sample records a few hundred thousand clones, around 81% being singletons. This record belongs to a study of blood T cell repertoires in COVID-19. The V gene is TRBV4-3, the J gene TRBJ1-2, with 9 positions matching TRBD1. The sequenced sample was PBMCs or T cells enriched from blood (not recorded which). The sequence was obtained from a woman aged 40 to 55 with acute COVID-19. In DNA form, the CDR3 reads TGCGCCAGCAGCCAGGGGACAGGGAGCTATGGCTACACCTTC. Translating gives CASSQGTGSYGYTF.